This TCR beta chain originates from a study of blood T cells in healthy people across ages. For the second PCR, which ran for about 7 to 11 cycles, a sample-barcoded 5' primer and a J-beta primer mix were used. TCRdb ran MiXCR on the 5' RACE reads and lists one entry per CDR3 protein. The table includes some 890,000 distinct CDR3 sequences, 25% to 30% detected once. After removal of 1 base from V and 5 bases from J, the junction contained 9 bases not matched to a gene. The CDR3 length is 16 residues. Germline CDR1 SGHRS, CDR2 YFSETQ. These data were also reused for a study on T cells of mothers and their children.

The source is a woman aged 40 to 49 in good health. The V gene is TRBV5-1, the J gene TRBJ2-5; 9 nucleotides match TRBD1. Sequencing was performed on blood. The CDR3 nucleotides are TGCGCCAGCAGCTTGATCACAGGGGGCCTGAGGGAGACCCAGTACTTC. Translated: CASSLITGGLRETQYF.